Listed here is a single T cell receptor (beta chain). The specificity of this receptor is unknown. One base away there is no much larger clone; base qualities are not given. The CDR3 contains 15 residues, cysteine and phenylalanine counted. Only the CDR3 portion is preserved as DNA: 45 bases, with reading frame beginning at the first base. V loses 6 bases, J loses 3 bases, and the germline ends lie 15 bases apart. Based on the germline V gene, the CDR1 and CDR2 sequences are SGHNT and YENEEA. The treatment or condition label on this specimen signifies: allogeneic hematopoietic cell transplantation with graft depleted of TCRalphabeta T cells and CD19 B cells. Transplant recipients were children who received TCRalphabeta/CD19-depleted allogeneic hematopoietic cell grafts. The receptor library was made with PCR. The data were produced on an Illumina HiSeq 2500. TCR library preparation used molecular barcoding, with unique molecular identifiers applied to normalize quantification of the TCRbeta repertoire. Through fastp at Q25 and MiXCR, TCRdb rebuilt clones from the public reads, retaining in-frame beta chains. Each entry merges the rows of one CDR3 protein and shows their most common DNA and genes. For this sample the table gives about 600,000 distinct CDR3 sequences, of which 10% to 15% were detected only once. 2% to 2.5% of the sample rests with the top ten.

The data were taken from a study of T-cell reconstitution after alpha-beta-depleted transplantation in children (dated by TCRdb to 2016 to 2017). With regard to the full study: Using TCR repertoire profiling, the study quantitatively followed how T-cell immune reconstitution unfolded in children after TCRalphabeta/CD19-depleted allogeneic hematopoietic cell transplantation. What the research found in general, with its limitations: In some patients, high TCRbeta diversity at day 60 was attributed to recipient T cells and intrathymic progenitors that had survived conditioning. Over the following months the frequencies of hyperexpanded clones went down, and after one year T-cell counts and TCRbeta diversity were mostly credited to newly produced T cells. The apparently early recovery of alphabetaT-cell counts about two months after transplant reportedly depended on only several hundred rapidly expanded clones that came from non-depleted graft cells.

The specimen was PBMCs, mostly from graft donor cells, collected 360 days after TCRalphabeta/CD19-depleted stem cell transplant. This sequence originates from a male patient aged 5 to 17 who had a stem cell transplant for acute myeloid leukemia, so the T cells may come from the graft donor. The rearranged segments are TRBV11-3 and TRBJ2-1; possibly the D gene is TRBD1, per 6 matching bases. The base sequence is TGTGCCAGCAGTGGGGGCAGGGGATACTACAATGAGCAGTTCTTC. This sequence encodes CASSGGRGYYNEQFF.